This TCR beta chain was sequenced during a study of monozygotic twins with cystic fibrosis. The table came from immunoSEQ multiplex PCR; TCRdb's copy has only in-frame clones and leaves some out. This sample has tens of thousands of clones, with just over 95% found just once. This CDR3 has 17 residues. V was cut by 3 bases and J by 3 bases, with 19 bases left in between. Per germline, CDR1 SGDLS and CDR2 YYNGEE. With respect to this clone: Antigen unknown.

Overall study results and limits: Median Simpson clonality of roughly 0.01 suggested naive T cells predominated.

The source material was blood. This chain connects TRBV9 to TRBJ1-3, with D perhaps TRBD1 (5 bases). The TCR comes from a girl aged 2-10 years with cystic fibrosis. The CDR3 here is CASSGRTGTENGNTIYF. In nucleotides, the CDR3 is TGTGCCAGCAGCGGGAGAACCGGGACCGAAAATGGAAACACCATATATTTT.